A single T cell receptor (beta chain) is shown here with its context. The sample is drawn from a study of blood T cell repertoires in COVID-19. For the study at large: Researchers got acute and convalescent COVID-19 samples from the United States, Italy and Spain. T cells, B-cell-depleted T cells, or PBMCs supplied cDNA or gDNA.

Original data processing: For nucleated cells, counts were estimated from reference gene primer amplification. The table came from immunoSEQ multiplex PCR; TCRdb's copy has only in-frame clones and leaves some out. V, J and clone size derive from that table, while D and trimming were established from the DNA sequence. Of roughly 410,000 clones in the sample, 75% to 90% were seen once. Seattle's cohort entered during active infection and was followed longitudinally. The clonotype comes from a woman between 40 and 55 years old with COVID-19, enrolled during active disease. Sequences were obtained from peripheral blood.

The DNA of the CDR3 is TGTGCCAGCAGTTTTACAAGGGGTCGCAATCAGCCCCAGCATTTT. It translates to CASSFTRGRNQPQHF. The chain links TRBV27 to TRBJ1-5, with D tentatively TRBD1 (5 bases). The germline CDR1 and CDR2 sequences are MNHEY and SMNVEV (reference sequence). The CDR3 loop spans 15 amino acids. Trimming took off 3 bases at V and 2 bases at J, with 11 bases between the two ends.